Listed below are T cell receptor beta chains from one sample, sequenced in a study of blood T cell repertoires in COVID-19. TCRdb's table, derived via immunoSEQ multiplex PCR, lists solely in-frame clones and lacks some. The data show about 74,000 clones, approximately 85% seen once. Sequencing was carried out using peripheral blood. These receptors all stem from an older man with acute or convalescent COVID-19. CDR3s include the opening cysteine and the closing phenylalanine or tryptophan. The size entry is marked missing in some rows and otherwise reads once, few, many or a size class.

>-|TRBJ2-3|TRBV6-2/TRBV6-3
CASSPDRSPTDTQYF
>-|TRBJ2-1|TRBV24-1
CATSDSGGGDYNEQFF
>-|TRBJ1-4|TRBV5-1
CASSLSSVNEKLFF
>few|TRBJ1-6|TRBV6-4
CAHLTGTGYSPLHF
>-|TRBJ2-3|TRBV5-4
CASSLIAGSTDTQYF
>-|TRBJ2-3|TRBV28
CATEGRATDTQYF
>-|TRBJ2-2|TRBV24-1
CATSDLPPGLAPTGELFF
>-|TRBJ1-5|TRBV6-4
CASSEEYSNQPQHF
>-|TRBJ1-1|TRBV19
CASMGAVSRSTEAFF
>-|TRBJ1-4|TRBV5-1
CASSGGQGATNEKLFF
>-|TRBJ2-7|TRBV10-3
CATAGPGEQYF